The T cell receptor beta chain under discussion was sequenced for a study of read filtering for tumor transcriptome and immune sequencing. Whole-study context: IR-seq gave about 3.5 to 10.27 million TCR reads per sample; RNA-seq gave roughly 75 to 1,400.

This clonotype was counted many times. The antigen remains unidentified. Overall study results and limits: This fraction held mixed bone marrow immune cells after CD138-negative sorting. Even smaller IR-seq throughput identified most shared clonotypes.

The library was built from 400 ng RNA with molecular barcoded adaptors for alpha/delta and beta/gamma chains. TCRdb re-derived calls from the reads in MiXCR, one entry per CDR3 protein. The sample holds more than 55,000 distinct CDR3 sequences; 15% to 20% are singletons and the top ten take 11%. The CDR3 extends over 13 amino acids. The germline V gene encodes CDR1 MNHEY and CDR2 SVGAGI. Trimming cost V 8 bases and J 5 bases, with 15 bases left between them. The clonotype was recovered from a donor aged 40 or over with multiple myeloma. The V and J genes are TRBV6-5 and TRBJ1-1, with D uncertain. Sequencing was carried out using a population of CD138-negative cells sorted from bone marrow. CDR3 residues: CASASAFGTEAFF. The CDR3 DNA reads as TGTGCCAGCGCCTCGGCATTTGGGACTGAAGCTTTCTTT.